These 8 T cell receptor beta chains share one sample of origin, sequenced in a study of cytomegalovirus exposure and HLA in healthy donors. Produced via immunoSEQ multiplex PCR; TCRdb's table is partial and in-frame only. Of under 85,000 clones listed, about 93% are singletons. The specimen sequenced was PBMCs. The source is a woman aged 18-29 years in good health and CMV-seronegative.

This rearrangement joins TRBV5-6 to TRBJ2-7; 7 bases match TRBD1. Trimming cost V 0 bases and J 3 bases; bases outside gene matches: 3. Germline V gene data show CDR1 as SGHDT and CDR2 as YYEEEE. The CDR3 sequence is 14 residues long. Written as DNA, the CDR3 is TGTGCCAGCAGCTTGGGGGGACAGAGCTACGAGCAGTACTTC. Translation gives CASSLGGQSYEQYF. Full variable domain (remainder filled in from reference TRBV5-6 and TRBJ2-7): DAGVTQSPTHLIKTRGQQVTLRCSPKSGHDTVSWYQQALGQGPQFIFQYYEEEERQRGNFPDRFSGHQFPNYSSELNVNALLLGDSALYLCASSLGGQSYEQYFGPGTRLTVT.

The rearrangement uses TRBV15 and TRBJ2-3; D may be TRBD1 (5 bases). The CDR3 covers 15 residues. V dropped 0 bases and J dropped 8 bases, with 15 bases sitting between them. Germline lookup yields CDR1 LNHNV and CDR2 YYDKDF (reference sequence). The CDR3 DNA is TGTGCCACCAGCAGAGAGCATTCCAATAGGGGTACGCAGTATTTT. This encodes CATSREHSNRGTQYF.

As DNA, the CDR3 is TGTGCCAGTAGTATCTTAGGGAGTCAGCCCCAGCATTTT. Encoded protein: CASSILGSQPQHF. This chain uses TRBV19 with TRBJ1-5, with no clear D. This CDR3 is 13 amino acids long. In germline, CDR1 is LNHDA, CDR2 SQIVND (reference sequence). Trimming shortened V by 3 bases and J by 6 bases, and 9 bases separated the two germline ends.

The chain joins TRBV19 to TRBJ1-1; D is perhaps TRBD1 (6 bases). Trimming shortened V by 7 bases and J by 7 bases, and 10 bases separated the two germline ends. In germline, CDR1 is LNHDA, CDR2 SQIVND (reference sequence). The CDR3 spans 11 residues. DNA of the CDR3: TGTGCCAGTACGGACAGCCTTGAAGCTTTCTTT. Protein: CASTDSLEAFF.

Only a few counts were recorded for this clone. The chain combines TRBV5-1 with TRBJ1-1; D remains ambiguous. Trimming left V 4 bases short and J 1 base short, with 11 bases between. The germline gives CDR1 SGHRS, CDR2 YFSETQ. CDR3 length: 14 amino acids. The CDR3 nucleotides are TGCGCCAGCAGCGATTCTCGACAGAACACTGAAGCTTTCTTT. It encodes CASSDSRQNTEAFF.

V gene TRBV10-1 combines with J gene TRBJ2-5, with a possible D match to TRBD1 (6 bases). This CDR3 spans 14 amino acids. Germline-derived CDR1 and CDR2 are WNHNN and SYGVQD (reference sequence). With 3 bases removed from V and 2 bases from J, the gap between germline ends came to 10 bases. The CDR3 DNA is TGCGCCAGCAGTGAAACCGGACAGCAAGAGACCCAGTACTTC. It encodes CASSETGQQETQYF.

V is TRBV5-1 and J is TRBJ1-1; TRBD1 matches at 8 bases. There are 14 residues in the CDR3. Germline V gene sequence: CDR1 SGHRS, CDR2 YFSETQ. J gave up 4 bases and V 3 bases, and 5 bases lay outside the gene matches. The CDR3 nucleotides are TGCGCCAGCAGCTCTACAGGGGGAGGCACTGAAGCTTTCTTT. Translation gives CASSSTGGGTEAFF.

The genes are TRBV5-4 and TRBJ2-3; D perhaps matches TRBD2 (6 bases). The CDR3 covers 14 residues. The V end was cut by 1 base, the J end by 1 base, with 7 bases between. CDR1 and CDR2 from the germline V gene are SGHNT and YYREEE (reference sequence). CDR3 region: CASSLREGTDTQYF. The DNA for the CDR3 is TGTGCCAGCAGCTTGAGGGAGGGCACAGATACGCAGTATTTT.